This entry is about one T cell receptor (beta chain). Its antigen is as yet unknown. This entry is derived from a study of beta chain features in type 1 diabetes. Overall study findings and caveats: In every one of the four CD4+ subsets, TCRB CDR3s were moderately but significantly shorter in Type 1 diabetes patients.

Expressed TCRB transcripts were sequenced, since all the RNA that had been isolated was reverse transcribed. Data came from immunoSEQ multiplex PCR; TCRdb stores just in-frame clones and leaves some out. The data contain about 340,000 clones, roughly 8% of them singletons. Material for sequencing was central memory CD4+ T cells from blood. The TCR was taken from a woman younger than 30 in good health.

CDR3 protein: CASSSLQLQETQYF. The CDR3 DNA sequence: TGTGCCAGCAGCTCACTCCAGCTCCAAGAGACCCAGTACTTC. The rearrangement joins TRBV7-2 to TRBJ2-5; no definite D call. V gave up 4 bases and J gave up 1 base, with 10 bases separating them. This CDR3 has 14 residues. CDR1 and CDR2 from the germline V gene are SGHTA and FQGNSA.